This T cell receptor beta chain emerged from a study of shared clonotypes between healthy human individuals. For the study at large: Per donor, CD8 memory used one plate, CD8 naive used two, CD4 memory used three and CD4 naive used three.

The CDR3 sequence is 13 residues long. V shed 5 bases and J shed 5 bases, with 13 bases lying between them. Germline lookup yields CDR1 SNHLY and CDR2 FYNNEI. Study results and caveats: Clonotype sharing levels among donors were expected to vary with sequencing depth. Only a few donors were included, so the genetic and exposure-history diversity represented was limited.

Sequenced by immunoSEQ multiplex PCR; TCRdb stores in-frame clones only, minus some. The sample yields approximately 980,000 clones, 60% to 85% seen once. This clone appeared a single time. Its antigen is not known. The rearrangement joins TRBV2 to TRBJ2-7, with a tentative D call TRBD2 (6 bases). This TCR was recovered from a man between 18 and 29 years old in good health. Sequenced sample: memory CD4+ T cells sorted from blood. Subset meaning: CD45RA-negative fraction. CDR3 in amino acids: CASSYYRGDEQYF. CDR3 DNA: TGTGCCAGCAGTTACTATCGCGGGGACGAGCAGTACTTC. The whole variable domain, remainder taken from reference TRBV2 and TRBJ2-7, is EPEVTQTPSHQVTQMGQEVILRCVPISNHLYFYWYRQILGQKVEFLVSFYNNEISEKSEIFDDQFSVERPDGSNFTLKIRSTKLEDSAMYFCASSYYRGDEQYFGPGTRLTVT.